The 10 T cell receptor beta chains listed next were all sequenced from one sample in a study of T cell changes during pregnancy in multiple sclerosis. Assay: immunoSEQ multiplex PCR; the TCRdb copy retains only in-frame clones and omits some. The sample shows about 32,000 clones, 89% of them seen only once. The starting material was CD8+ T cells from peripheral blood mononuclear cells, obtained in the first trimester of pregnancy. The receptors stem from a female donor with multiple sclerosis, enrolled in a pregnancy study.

The CDR3 DNA follows: TGCGCCAGCAGCCGTCCAGGGGAAGATCAGCCCCAGCATTTT. This gives the protein CASSRPGEDQPQHF. The chain recombines TRBV4-1 with TRBJ1-5; maybe TRBD1 (6 bases). The CDR3 has 14 amino acids. CDR1 and CDR2 from the germline V gene are MGHRA and YSYEKL. V was cut by 4 bases and J by 5 bases, with 12 bases left in between.

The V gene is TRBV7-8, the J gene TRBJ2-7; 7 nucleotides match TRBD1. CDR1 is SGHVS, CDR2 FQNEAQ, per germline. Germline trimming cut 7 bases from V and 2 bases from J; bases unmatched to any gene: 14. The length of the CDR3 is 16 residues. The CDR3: CASIHLGPGQTYEQYF. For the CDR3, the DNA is TGTGCCAGCATCCATTTGGGACCGGGACAGACCTACGAGCAGTACTTC.

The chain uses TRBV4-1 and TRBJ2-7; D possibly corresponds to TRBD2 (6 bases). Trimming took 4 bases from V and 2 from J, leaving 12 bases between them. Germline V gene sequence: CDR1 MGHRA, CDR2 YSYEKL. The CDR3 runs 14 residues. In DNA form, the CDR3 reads TGCGCCAGCAGCCCTGACGGCGGGGCCTACGAGCAGTACTTC. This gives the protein CASSPDGGAYEQYF.

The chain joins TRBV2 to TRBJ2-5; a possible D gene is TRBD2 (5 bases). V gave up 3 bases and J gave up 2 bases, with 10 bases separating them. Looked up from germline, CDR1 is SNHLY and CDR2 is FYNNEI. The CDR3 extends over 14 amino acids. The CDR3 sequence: CASSDGLQQETQYF. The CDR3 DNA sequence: TGTGCCAGCAGTGATGGACTGCAACAAGAGACCCAGTACTTC.

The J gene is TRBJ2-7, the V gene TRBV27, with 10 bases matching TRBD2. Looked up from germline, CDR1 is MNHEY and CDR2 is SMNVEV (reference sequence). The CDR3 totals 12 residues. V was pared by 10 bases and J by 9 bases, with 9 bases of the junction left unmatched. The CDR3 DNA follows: TGTGCCACAAAAGAGCTAGCGGGAGTGCAGTACTTC. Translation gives CATKELAGVQYF.

The CDR3 here is CASSSDRTGITYEQYF. The CDR3 nucleotides read TGTGCCAGCAGCTCAGACCGGACAGGGATAACCTACGAGCAGTACTTC. J is TRBJ2-7 and V is TRBV7-9; the match to TRBD1 covers 8 bases. This CDR3 is 16 amino acids long. The germline V gene has CDR1 SEHNR and CDR2 FQNEAQ (reference sequence). V lost 4 bases and J lost 2; bases outside the gene matches: 10.

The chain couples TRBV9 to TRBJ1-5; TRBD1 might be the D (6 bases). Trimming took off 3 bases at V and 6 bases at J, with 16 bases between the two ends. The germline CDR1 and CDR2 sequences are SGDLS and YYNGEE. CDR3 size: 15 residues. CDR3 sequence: CASSAGGGPGQPQHF. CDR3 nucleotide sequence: TGTGCCAGCAGCGCCGGGGGGGGGCCGGGTCAGCCCCAGCATTTT.

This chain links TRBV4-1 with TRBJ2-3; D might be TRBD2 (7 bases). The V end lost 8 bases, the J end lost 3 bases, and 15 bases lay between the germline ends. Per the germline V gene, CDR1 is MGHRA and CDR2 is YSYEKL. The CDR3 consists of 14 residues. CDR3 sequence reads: CASGGGGYTDTQYF. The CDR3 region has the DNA TGCGCCAGCGGAGGGGGGGGGTATACAGATACGCAGTATTTT.

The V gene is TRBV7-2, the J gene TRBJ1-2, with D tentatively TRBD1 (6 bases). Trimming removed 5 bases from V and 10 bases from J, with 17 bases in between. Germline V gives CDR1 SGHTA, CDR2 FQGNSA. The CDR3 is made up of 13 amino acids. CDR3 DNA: TGTGCCAGCAGCCCCCACCGGGACACCTTCTACACCTTC. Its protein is CASSPHRDTFYTF.

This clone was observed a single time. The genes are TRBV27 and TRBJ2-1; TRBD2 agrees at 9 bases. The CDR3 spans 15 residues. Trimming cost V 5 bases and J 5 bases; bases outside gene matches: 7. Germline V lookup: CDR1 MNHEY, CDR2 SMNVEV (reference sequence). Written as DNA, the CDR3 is TGTGCCAGCAGTCCCGGACTAGCGACGAACAATGAGCAGTTCTTC. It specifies CASSPGLATNNEQFF.